This entry concerns a single TCR beta chain. The antigen is undetermined. A J-beta primer mix and a sample-barcoded 5' primer were used in a second PCR of roughly 7 to 12 cycles. Tags on each cDNA molecule came from a template-switch adaptor with 12 random nucleotides. No fewer than 3 million CDR3-containing paired-end reads came from each sample. TCRdb re-called the 5' RACE reads through MiXCR, storing one row per CDR3 protein. The sample gives 1.5 million to 2 million distinct CDR3 sequences, roughly 27% of which show up once; about 8% is in the top ten. The sample comes from a study of blood T cells in healthy people across ages. The donors, aged about 6 to 90, were healthy Caucasians from Russia. Trimming left V 7 bases short and J 4 bases short, with 16 bases between. The CDR3 covers 15 residues. Study-wide results and caveats: Long-lived and aged donors differed, with more naive CD4+ cells and higher diversity in the long-lived.

The chain has TRBV12-3 or TRBV12-4 and TRBJ2-2; TRBD1 or TRBD2 may be the D gene (5 bases each). This TCR derives from a woman aged 25 to 45 in good health. Sequenced: blood. The CDR3 region has the DNA TGTGCCAGCATCCCCCGGTGGGACGTCACCGGGGAGCTGTTTTTT. It specifies CASIPRWDVTGELFF.